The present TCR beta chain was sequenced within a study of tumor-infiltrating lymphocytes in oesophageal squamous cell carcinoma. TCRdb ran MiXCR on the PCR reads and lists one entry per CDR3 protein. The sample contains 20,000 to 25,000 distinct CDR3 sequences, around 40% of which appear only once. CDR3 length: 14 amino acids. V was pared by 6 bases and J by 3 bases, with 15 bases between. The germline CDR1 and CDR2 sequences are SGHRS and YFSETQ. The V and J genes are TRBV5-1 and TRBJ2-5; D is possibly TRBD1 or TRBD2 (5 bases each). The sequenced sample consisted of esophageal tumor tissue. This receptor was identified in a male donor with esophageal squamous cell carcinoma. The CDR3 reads CASNRDQNEETQYF. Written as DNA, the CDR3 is TGCGCCAGCAACCGGGACCAAAACGAAGAGACCCAGTACTTC.